Shown below are 2 T cell receptor beta chains from a single sample sequenced in a study of blood T cell repertoires in COVID-19. This table comes from immunoSEQ multiplex PCR, and its TCRdb copy is limited to in-frame clones, with some not included. The sample lists 67,000 or so clones; approximately 83% were seen once. The sequencing input was peripheral blood. These receptors originate from a man aged 65 to 79 with acute or convalescent COVID-19.

The chain couples TRBV27 to TRBJ2-2, with 9 bases aligning to TRBD1. J lost 5 bases, V lost 6 bases, and 16 bases had no gene match. The CDR3 contains 18 residues. CDR1 and CDR2 (germline): MNHEY, SMNVEV (reference sequence). CDR3 coding DNA: TGTGCCAGCAGACAAAAAGGAACGGGACAGGGCAGAACCGGGGAGCTGTTTTTT. This gives the protein CASRQKGTGQGRTGELFF.

This rearrangement joins TRBV19 to TRBJ1-3; D remains unclear. This CDR3 spans 15 amino acids. Deletions cut 5 bases from V and 0 bases from J, with 11 bases between. Germline V gene data show CDR1 as LNHDA and CDR2 as SQIVND (reference sequence). CDR3 sequence reads: CASSFEAYSGNTIYF. CDR3 sequence (DNA): TGTGCCAGTAGTTTTGAGGCTTACTCTGGAAACACCATATATTTT.